Listed below are T cell receptor beta chains from one sample, sequenced in a study of T cell changes during pregnancy in multiple sclerosis. Profiled with immunoSEQ multiplex PCR; TCRdb holds only in-frame clones, not every one. Counted here are about 83,000 clones, 90% to 95% occurring once; the ten biggest clones make up about 1.2%. Sequencing was performed on peripheral blood, taken in the second trimester of pregnancy. Every receptor here comes from a female donor with multiple sclerosis, enrolled in a pregnancy study. Each CDR3 is given without its conserved first and last residue. Part of the rows lack a size; the others show once, few, many or a class for expanded clones.

V gene,clone size,J gene,CDR3 protein
TRBV5-1,NA,TRBJ2-3,ASSLESPDTQY
TRBV27,NA,TRBJ2-1,ASSWGQDEQF
TRBV5-6,NA,TRBJ1-1,ASSLATEAF
TRBV10-1,few,TRBJ1-1,ASSESRSGKRSDEAF
TRBV5-1,NA,TRBJ1-1,ASSPGTPERAF
TRBV7-9,NA,TRBJ1-1,ASSTGRDISNTEAF
TRBV27,NA,TRBJ2-7,ASSGAKGSYEQY
TRBV10-2,NA,TRBJ1-5,ASREGQVNQPQH
TRBV11-2,NA,TRBJ2-2,ASSSLAGETGELF
TRBV7-2,NA,TRBJ1-1,ASSWGRRVNTEAF
TRBV15,NA,TRBJ1-3,ATSSDRGTGNTIY
TRBV7-9,NA,TRBJ1-4,ASSLWTGGDEKLF
TRBV19,NA,TRBJ1-2,ASRPRGNYGYT
TRBV5-6,NA,TRBJ2-1,ASSLFTGATGGNEQF
TRBV30,NA,TRBJ2-5,AWSRTSGTGETQY
TRBV28,NA,TRBJ1-1,ASRRPAGETEAF
TRBV23-1,NA,TRBJ2-7,ASRTGGYEQY
TRBV9,NA,TRBJ2-4,ASSVASEENIQY
TRBV7-8,NA,TRBJ1-1,ASSTGQGANTEAF
TRBV5-6,NA,TRBJ2-7,ASSFPYEQY
TRBV6-1,NA,TRBJ2-2,ASSDDGTTTGELF
TRBV27,few,TRBJ2-7,ASSLSGLAGEQY
TRBV4-2,NA,TRBJ2-1,ASTYIGGNEQF
TRBV19,NA,TRBJ1-5,ASRSAQGSNQPQH
TRBV5-1,NA,TRBJ2-7,ASSLAREYEQY
TRBV29-1,NA,TRBJ2-7,SVGLLIDSPNPYEQY
TRBV28,NA,TRBJ1-2,ASRAGEIRYGYT
TRBV5-1,NA,TRBJ2-1,ASSSRQGRSYNEQF
TRBV27,once,TRBJ2-7,ASRGPVAGSWEQY
TRBV7-9,once,TRBJ2-7,ASSYLGRNEQY
TRBV6-1,NA,TRBJ1-2,ASSLDRSAFSGYT
TRBV5-1,NA,TRBJ2-7,ASSPNRDRGREQY
TRBV9,NA,TRBJ2-2,ASSPTGGRTGELF
TRBV19,NA,TRBJ2-3,ASSAGLAGGSTDTQY
TRBV25-1,NA,TRBJ1-5,ASSLGTSNQPQH